Following are 30 T cell receptor beta chains from one sample sequenced in a study of CD8+CD57+ T cells in acquired aplastic anemia. The use of genomic DNA as template underpinned the TCR beta VDJ and CDR3 profiling. TCRdb re-called the reads through MiXCR, storing one row per CDR3 protein. The table includes 80,000 to 100,000 distinct CDR3 sequences, around 68% detected once. Those patients picked for sequencing had displayed CD8+CD57+ cell expansion on flow cytometry. The sequencing sample was made of sorted CD4+, CD8+, or CD8+CD57+ T cells (not recorded which) from PBMCs. These receptors were taken from a human donor with aplastic anemia.

The genes are TRBV24-1 and TRBJ2-3; D may be TRBD1 or TRBD2 (5 bases each). The CDR3 totals 14 residues. V lost 7 bases and J 3 bases, leaving 13 bases between the germline ends. CDR1 KGHDR and CDR2 SFDVKD come from the germline V gene. Written as DNA, the CDR3 is TGTGCCACCAGCGGATTTTGGGGGACAGATACGCAGTATTTT. Encoded protein: CATSGFWGTDTQYF.

A remark on this clonotype: A read error is possible here, since a much larger clone lies one base away. The chain uses TRBV7-9 and TRBJ1-1; no clear D. V lost 5 bases and J 3 bases, leaving 10 bases between the germline ends. The V gene's germline CDR1 is SEHNR and CDR2 FQNEAQ (reference sequence). CDR3 length: 13 residues. As DNA, the CDR3 is TGTGCCAGCAGCCCCCGGATGGACACTGAAGCTTTCTTT. Amino acids: CASSPRMDTEAFF.

This chain joins TRBV7-2 and TRBJ2-7; 7 positions agree with TRBD1. The germline gives CDR1 SGHTA, CDR2 FQGNSA. The CDR3 is made up of 15 amino acids. V shed 0 bases and J 0 bases; nucleotides not matched to a gene: 2. DNA for the CDR3: TGTGCCAGCAGCTTAGCACGGGACAGCTCCTACGAGCAGTACTTC. Its translation: CASSLARDSSYEQYF.

Only a few counts were recorded for this clonotype. This rearrangement joins TRBV20-1 to TRBJ2-7; D unresolved. Trimming took off 0 bases at V and 0 bases at J, with 6 bases between the two ends. The CDR3 length is 13 residues. Looked up from germline, CDR1 is DFQATT and CDR2 is SNEGSKA (reference sequence). The DNA for the CDR3 is TGCAGTGCTAGAGACCCCAGCTCCTACGAGCAGTACTTC. Amino acid sequence: CSARDPSSYEQYF.

The chain carries TRBV7-9 and TRBJ2-2; possible D gene TRBD2, 6 bases. CDR1 and CDR2 (germline): SEHNR, FQNEAQ (reference sequence). The CDR3 has 13 residues. The V end lost 5 bases, the J end lost 7 bases, and 11 bases lay between the germline ends. The CDR3 DNA is TGTGCCAGCAGCCCCGTCGGGGGCGGGGAGCTGTTTTTT. It codes for CASSPVGGGELFF.

The table lists this clonotype with a few counts. The V call is TRBV11-2, the J call TRBJ2-7; 8 nucleotides agree with TRBD1. V gave up 1 base and J gave up 6 bases; unmatched junction bases: 8. This CDR3 has 15 amino acids. The V gene's germline CDR1 is SGHAT and CDR2 FQNNGV. The CDR3 is CASSLVETGVFEQYF. The CDR3 DNA is TGTGCCAGCAGCTTAGTGGAGACAGGGGTGTTCGAGCAGTACTTC.

The chain uses TRBV11-1 and TRBJ1-6; D unclear. CDR3 length: 18 amino acids. Germline CDR1 is SGHAT and CDR2 is FQDESV (reference sequence). V lost 4 bases to trimming and J lost 0 bases, with 16 bases between them. CDR3 in amino acids: CASSSLTVGSSYNSPLHF. The DNA of the CDR3 is TGTGCCAGCAGCTCGTTAACAGTGGGGAGCTCCTATAATTCACCCCTCCACTTT.

This clonotype has a handful of counts. The V call is TRBV5-1, the J call TRBJ2-7, with D possibly TRBD1 on 6 matching bases. Germline V gene lookup returns CDR1 SGHRS and CDR2 YFSETQ. V was trimmed by 4 bases and J by 4 bases, leaving 15 bases between them. The CDR3 is made up of 14 amino acids. The CDR3 reads CASSDHGTLYEQYF. DNA of the CDR3: TGCGCCAGCAGCGACCACGGGACACTTTACGAGCAGTACTTC. Combining the CDR3 with reference TRBV5-1 and TRBJ2-7 gives the whole variable domain KAGVTQTPRYLIKTRGQQVTLSCSPISGHRSVSWYQQTPGQGLQFLFEYFSETQRNKGNFPGRFSGRQFSNSRSEMNVSTLELGDSALYLCASSDHGTLYEQYFGPGTRLTVT.

The chain uses TRBV2 and TRBJ2-7, with D uncertain. CDR1 and CDR2 (germline): SNHLY, FYNNEI. The CDR3 contains 14 residues. V was cut by 1 base and J by 4 bases, with 11 bases left in between. CDR3 in DNA: TGTGCCAGCAGTGAAGGGAATCTCATTTACGAGCAGTACTTC. Translated: CASSEGNLIYEQYF.

The chain carries TRBV12-3 or TRBV12-4 and TRBJ1-2; D remains unclear. This CDR3 contains 13 residues. V shed 6 bases and J shed 4 bases, with 12 bases lying between them. DNA for the CDR3: TGTGCCAGCAGCCATCGACCACTCTATGGCTACACCTTC. It specifies CASSHRPLYGYTF.

This sequence joins TRBV7-8 and TRBJ2-7; TRBD1 might be the D (5 bases). Germline-derived CDR1 and CDR2 are SGHVS and FQNEAQ. This CDR3 comprises 12 residues. V was pared by 8 bases and J by 1 base, with 9 bases between. In nucleotides, the CDR3 is TGTGCCAGCGGCGACAGTTCCTACGAGCAGTACTTC. Its protein is CASGDSSYEQYF.

This clonotype was seen more than once but under ten times. This sequence joins TRBV20-1 and TRBJ1-2; D is possibly TRBD1 (5 bases). The CDR3 sequence is 15 residues long. CDR1 DFQATT and CDR2 SNEGSKA come from the germline V gene (reference sequence). CDR3 residues: CSTKLARTNNDGYTF. CDR3 nucleotide sequence: TGCAGCACTAAATTGGCAAGGACAAACAACGATGGCTACACCTTC.

The rearrangement uses TRBV19 and TRBJ1-2; D gene unclear. The CDR3 runs 17 residues. Germline-derived CDR1 and CDR2 are LNHDA and SQIVND (reference sequence). V lost 3 bases and J 4 bases, leaving 21 bases between the germline ends. The DNA of the CDR3 is TGTGCCAGTAGTATGGGTGATTATCGTGACCTGAGCTATGGCTACACCTTC. Residues: CASSMGDYRDLSYGYTF.

The V gene is TRBV29-1, the J gene TRBJ2-1; 7 bases are shared with TRBD2. V dropped 4 bases and J dropped 7; count of bases not matched to a gene: 4. The CDR3 spans 12 residues. Germline CDR1 and CDR2: SQVTM and ANQGSEA. This chain's CDR3 is CSVGEGRNEQFF. CDR3 nucleotide sequence: TGCAGCGTTGGGGAGGGGCGGAATGAGCAGTTCTTC.

A few counts support this clonotype. The chain employs TRBV7-2 and TRBJ1-2; D possibly corresponds to TRBD1 (5 bases). Germline V gives CDR1 SGHTA, CDR2 FQGNSA. Between the trimmed V and J ends, which lost 2 bases and 0 bases, there was a span of 10 bases. This CDR3 is 15 amino acids long. CDR3: CASSLSMTANYGYTF. The DNA for the CDR3 is TGTGCCAGCAGCTTAAGCATGACAGCTAACTATGGCTACACCTTC.

This clonotype was picked up one time. The V gene is TRBV7-9, the J gene TRBJ1-1; weak D call: TRBD1 (5 bases). Germline values: CDR1 SEHNR, CDR2 FQNEAQ (reference sequence). V lost 5 bases to trimming and J lost 10 bases, with 11 bases between them. The CDR3 extends over 11 amino acids. DNA for the CDR3: TGTGCCAGCAGCAACGCGGGGGGAGCTTTCTTT. This encodes CASSNAGGAFF.

The chain recombines TRBV29-1 with TRBJ2-5, with a tentative D call TRBD1 (5 bases). The V gene lost 3 bases and the J gene lost 0 bases, with 11 bases spanning the gap. Germline CDR1 is SQVTM and CDR2 is ANQGSEA. The CDR3 loop spans 14 amino acids. CDR3: CSVDGRDYQETQYF. DNA of the CDR3: TGCAGCGTTGATGGCAGGGATTACCAAGAGACCCAGTACTTC.

The chain uses TRBV10-3 and TRBJ1-6; D not certain. V was cut by 2 bases and J by 14 bases, with 13 bases left in between. This CDR3 spans 13 amino acids. Per the germline V gene, CDR1 is ENHRY and CDR2 is SYGVKD. The CDR3 region has the DNA TGTGCCATCAGTGAGGGCCCCGAGAGGGCCCTCCACTTT. Residues: CAISEGPERALHF.

The V and J genes are TRBV24-1 and TRBJ2-5, with D uncertain. The V gene lost 1 base and the J gene lost 6 bases, with 5 bases spanning the gap. This CDR3 spans 12 amino acids. Germline-derived CDR1 and CDR2 are KGHDR and SFDVKD. CDR3 nucleotide sequence: TGTGCCACCAGTGATTTTGGGCAGACCCAGTACTTC. Translating it yields CATSDFGQTQYF.

The J gene is TRBJ1-1, the V gene TRBV29-1; D is unresolved. The CDR3 is 15 amino acids. Trimming left V 0 bases short and J 0 bases short, with 11 bases between. The V gene's germline CDR1 is SQVTM and CDR2 ANQGSEA. The CDR3 region has the DNA TGCAGCGTTGAAGATCCCAGATCGATGAACACTGAAGCTTTCTTT. This sequence encodes CSVEDPRSMNTEAFF.

The V and J genes are TRBV5-1 and TRBJ2-7, with TRBD1 matching 7 bases. CDR1 SGHRS and CDR2 YFSETQ come from the germline V gene. The J segment lost 2 bases and the V segment lost 0 bases, leaving 2 bases of the junction unmatched. This CDR3 has 14 amino acids. CDR3 DNA: TGCGCCAGCAGCTTGGATGACAGGGCCTACGAGCAGTACTTC. Its translation is CASSLDDRAYEQYF.

The chain carries TRBV5-1 and TRBJ1-2; D is ambiguous. Per germline, CDR1 SGHRS and CDR2 YFSETQ. This CDR3 region has 14 residues. The V end was cut by 0 bases, the J end by 6 bases, with 12 bases between. CDR3 amino acids: CASSLEGDWDGYTF. In nucleotides, the CDR3 is TGCGCCAGCAGCTTGGAAGGTGACTGGGATGGCTACACCTTC.

The rearrangement links TRBV2 to TRBJ2-7; D uncertain. The V end lost 4 bases, the J end lost 3 bases, and 13 bases lay between the germline ends. The CDR3 spans 14 residues. Germline values: CDR1 SNHLY, CDR2 FYNNEI. The CDR3 is CASSGGTVGYEQYF. The CDR3 DNA reads as TGTGCCAGCAGTGGGGGAACAGTGGGCTACGAGCAGTACTTC. Variable domain in full (rest from reference TRBV2 and TRBJ2-7): EPEVTQTPSHQVTQMGQEVILRCVPISNHLYFYWYRQILGQKVEFLVSFYNNEISEKSEIFDDQFSVERPDGSNFTLKIRSTKLEDSAMYFCASSGGTVGYEQYFGPGTRLTVT.

A note on this clonotype: A junction boundary mismatches the germline segment, possibly from a read error. The chain carries TRBV10-3 and TRBJ2-7, with 7 bases that match TRBD1. Per the germline V gene, CDR1 is ENHRY and CDR2 is SYGVKD. This CDR3 comprises 15 residues. This CDR3 is CASSYRTGSFYEQYF. The CDR3 nucleotides read TGTGCCAGCAGTTATAGGACAGGAAGCTTTTACGAGCAGTACTTC.

V is TRBV9 and J is TRBJ2-5; TRBD2 matches 9 bases. This CDR3 comprises 13 residues. Germline V gene data show CDR1 as SGDLS and CDR2 as YYNGEE. Trimming took 5 bases from V and 2 from J; bases not matched to a gene: 1. CDR3 DNA sequence: TGTGCCAGCAGGCGGGAGGGGCAAGAGACCCAGTACTTC. The encoded protein is CASRREGQETQYF.

V usage is TRBV7-8 and J usage is TRBJ2-7, with TRBD1 as a possible D gene (7 bases). CDR1 SGHVS and CDR2 FQNEAQ come from the germline V gene. Trimming removed 1 base at V and 1 base at J, with 11 bases between. The CDR3 is 15 amino acids. The CDR3 DNA reads TGTGCCAGCAGCTTAGACAGGGGAGGTTCCTACGAGCAGTACTTC. Translated, it gives CASSLDRGGSYEQYF.

The CDR3 sequence is CASSGGGARDTQYF. The CDR3, as DNA: TGTGCCAGCAGCGGCGGGGGGGCGAGAGATACGCAGTATTTT. The chain couples TRBV9 to TRBJ2-3; 9 bases match TRBD2. The CDR3 spans 14 residues. Germline V gene sequence: CDR1 SGDLS, CDR2 YYNGEE. J gave up 5 bases and V 3 bases, and 4 bases lay outside the gene matches.

J is TRBJ2-5 and V is TRBV5-1; 9 bases fit TRBD1. The junction had 0 bases not matched to a gene; V was cut back by 0 bases and J by 3 bases. The CDR3 consists of 14 residues. Germline V gene sequence: CDR1 SGHRS, CDR2 YFSETQ. CDR3 sequence reads: CASSLGTGEETQYF. In DNA form, the CDR3 reads TGCGCCAGCAGCTTGGGGACAGGGGAAGAGACCCAGTACTTC.

In the case of this clonotype: Its ends do not fully match the called genes, so a read error is possible. This rearrangement joins TRBV7-9 to TRBJ1-1; no definite D call. The CDR3 extends over 13 amino acids. The V gene's germline CDR1 is SEHNR and CDR2 FQNEAQ (reference sequence). Here the CDR3 DNA reads TGTGCCAGCAGCTTAGCTGAAGACACTGAAGCTTCCTTT. Encoded protein: CASSLAEDTEASF.

The chain recombines TRBV29-1 with TRBJ2-1; D is unresolved. This CDR3 spans 14 amino acids. Between the trimmed V and J ends, which lost 4 bases and 10 bases, there was a span of 20 bases. CDR1 SQVTM and CDR2 ANQGSEA come from the germline V gene. The CDR3 nucleotides are TGCAGCGTTGTTGTCGAAATGGTGTTTGGCGAGCAGTTCTTC. This sequence encodes CSVVVEMVFGEQFF.